Given below is one TCR beta chain in context. Its target antigen remains unknown. Base-call qualities are not available, and no considerably larger clone is one nucleotide away. This sample was taken from a study of blood T cells in healthy people across ages (dated by TCRdb to between 2014 and 2017). For context, the study as a whole: In model experiments, template switching captured about one uniquely barcoded TCR beta cDNA molecule for every two T cells. The donors were divided into four age groups: young (average roughly 17 years), middle-aged (approximately 39), aged (approximately 59) and long-lived (about 79). To avoid experimental bias, donors of different ages were randomly spread across the sequencing lanes. The study analyzed two additional independent replicas of 1 million unique cDNA reads from the same blood draw for two donors, one aged 18 to 30 and one aged 80 or older. To track age-related changes in TCR beta repertoire diversity, the study relied on deep sequencing normalized with unique cDNA molecular identifiers.

CDR1 and CDR2 were assigned from the germline V gene as KGHDR and SFDVKD. From its cysteine to its phenylalanine, the CDR3 spans 13 amino acids. The entry retains the CDR3 DNA only, 39 bases that are in frame from base 1. Broader findings and caveats from the paper: Conclusive comparison of naive and antigen-experienced compartments was prevented by the profiling of bulk unsorted PBMCs. Total diversity estimates from one million sequenced T cells were considered lower bounds and underestimates. The long-lived group showed more naive CD4+ T cells, fewer expanded clones and increased TCR diversity than the aged group, suggesting age selection. As age increased, observed TCR beta diversity per million T cells dropped in a roughly linear way, and a significant reduction was already evident by age around 41. Observed TCR beta diversity correlated strongly with the percentage of naive T cells measured by flow cytometry. Donor CMV infection status was unknown, potentially confounding age-related changes in expanded clonotypes.

The library was made by 5' RACE. TCRdb lists the instrument as Illumina HiSeq 2500. The second PCR ran for about 6 to 11 cycles and used a J-beta primer mix along with a sample-barcoded 5' primer. A unique molecular identifier was introduced onto each TCR beta cDNA molecule by a template-switch 5' adaptor carrying 12 random nucleotides. Each sample yielded at least 2.5 million CDR3-containing paired-end reads. First-strand cDNA synthesis was performed from all RNA using the Mint cDNA synthesis kit, with priming by a TRBC-specific oligonucleotide. Following uracil-DNA glycosylase treatment, a first 18-cycle PCR with universal primers M1SS and BC2_uni_R was performed on all cDNA. In the paper's pipeline: For normalization, 1 million high-quality reads, each with a distinct molecular identifier, were randomly selected from each sample. Reads sharing molecular identifiers were discarded rather than binned into consensus sequences. CDR3 identification, clonotype clustering and error correction used MiTCR with a Q25 quality threshold and the strictest error-elimination algorithm. A nonparametric unseen species model with Euler transformation was used to estimate a lower bound on total TCR beta diversity. TCRdb reprocessing: public reads trimmed at Q25 with fastp, clones called with MiXCR, in-frame beta chains kept. Rows matching on CDR3 protein sequence are summarized as one entry with the most common DNA and genes. The V and J calls were determined by TCRdb, not by the authors. The sample yields roughly 1.7 million distinct CDR3 sequences; roughly 32% were counted once. The ten largest clones add up to over 9% of the sample.

The roughly 39 donors, aged about 6 to 90 years, were systemically healthy Caucasian individuals from Russia. Around 10 milliliters of peripheral blood were drawn from each donor into EDTA-treated Vacutainer tubes. Ficoll-Paque density-gradient centrifugation was used to isolate PBMCs, with at least 7 million per sample. Trizol reagent was used to extract total RNA from PBMCs, with at least 6 micrograms per sample. For every donor, flow cytometry on a PBMC aliquot measured the percentage of naive CD45RAhigh/CD27high T cells. The rearrangement joined TRBV24-1 to TRBJ2-5, with 8 bases matching TRBD2. The J call is doubtful: the DNA matches TRBJ2-7 better. This TCR derives from a woman in her thirties in good health. Sequencing input: blood. CDR3 reads: CATSVSGAYEQYF. DNA sequence: TGTGCCACCAGTGTTAGCGGGGCCTACGAGCAGTACTTC.